Given below is one T cell receptor (beta chain) in context. Then a second PCR, running roughly 7 to 11 cycles, was carried out with a sample-barcoded 5' primer and a J-beta primer mix. TCRdb re-called the 5' RACE reads through MiXCR, storing one row per CDR3 protein. This table holds roughly 790,000 distinct CDR3 sequences, roughly 43% found once. These data are taken from a study of blood T cells in healthy people across ages. Overall study: Through template switching, about one barcoded beta molecule was captured per two T cells, as measured in model experiments.

V shed 10 bases and J shed 1 base, with 11 bases lying between them. From germline, CDR1 is SGDLS and CDR2 YYNGEE. CDR3 length equals 13 residues. Sequencing used blood. The genes are TRBV9 and TRBJ2-2, with D possibly TRBD1 on 5 matching bases. The sequence was collected from an older woman in good health. The CDR3 loop is CAAGRENTGELFF. For the CDR3, the DNA is TGTGCCGCAGGCAGGGAGAACACCGGGGAGCTGTTTTTT.